This TCR beta chain emerged from a study of cytomegalovirus exposure and HLA in healthy donors. Study observations and caveats: Investigators reported more than 150 TCR beta chains as tied to cytomegalovirus. Segments of the TCR beta V type were, in most cases, productive about 87% or about 30% of the time in an earlier analysis.

V was pared by 2 bases and J by 5 bases, with 12 bases between. Germline CDR1 is MNHEY and CDR2 is SMNVEV (reference sequence). CDR3 length: 14 amino acids. The PCR used 60 Vbeta and 13 Jbeta primers. Repertoires were generated with immunoSEQ multiplex PCR, while TCRdb's copy carries only in-frame clones and drops some. Found here are roughly 180,000 clones, about four fifths of them singletons; the top ten hold around 5%. Of note for this clone: The antigen remains undetermined.

The rearrangement uses TRBV27 and TRBJ1-1; TRBD1 might be the D (6 bases). This receptor was identified in a girl between 10 and 17 years old in good health and CMV-seropositive. The sequenced sample consisted of PBMCs. The CDR3 nucleotides read TGTGCCAGCAGTTTAGGCAGGGGAAGGACTGAAGCTTTCTTT. It translates to CASSLGRGRTEAFF.